This T cell receptor (beta chain) was observed in a study of T cell repertoires in cytomegalovirus infection. Overall study context: The authors used CMV epitopes that were HLA-C-restricted (recently identified) and HLA-B-restricted (well studied). TCR beta signatures that were public indicated CMV infection and matching HLA type.

Broader study findings: HLA-C-restricted CMV clonotypes gave the most frequent clonotype in two of eight donors. Summed frequency of shared TCR beta families picked out CMV carriers who also had the relevant HLA.

TCRdb itself ran the reads through MiXCR, one entry per CDR3 protein. The table includes 300,000 or so distinct CDR3 sequences, roughly 25% detected once. The germline V gene has CDR1 SGHRS and CDR2 YFSETQ. This CDR3 is built from 16 residues. Germline trimming cut 1 base from V and 5 bases from J; bases unmatched to any gene: 12. A remark on this clonotype: The antigen is undetermined.

The sequence was obtained from a human donor in good health (CMV status not recorded). Some clones in this sample may be carry-over from other donors' samples. The sample in question was cultured PBMCs, obtained from culture after CMV antigen stimulation. The chain joins TRBV5-1 to TRBJ2-7; TRBD1 matches at 7 bases. CDR3 nucleotides: TGCGCCAGCAGCTTGCAAATCGGACAGGTTGGGCACGAGCAGTACTTC. It yields the protein CASSLQIGQVGHEQYF.